This entry lists 21 T cell receptor beta chains sequenced from one sample in a study of blood T cell repertoires in COVID-19. Clones were sequenced by immunoSEQ multiplex PCR, and TCRdb holds only the in-frame ones, with some missing. The sample consists of approximately 260,000 clones, approximately 83% of them appearing once. Sequenced input: peripheral blood. All receptors come from a woman of 80 years or more with acute or convalescent COVID-19.

The gene calls are TRBV2 and TRBJ2-5; no definite D call. This CDR3 spans 14 amino acids. Trimming left V 1 base short and J 5 bases short, with 11 bases between. CDR1 SNHLY and CDR2 FYNNEI come from the germline V gene. CDR3 nucleotides: TGTGCCAGCAGTGAAGTGCGAAAGAGGGAGACCCAGTACTTC. Translation: CASSEVRKRETQYF.

CDR3 sequence: CATSDFSVFYGYTF. The CDR3 region has the DNA TGTGCCACCAGTGATTTTTCGGTTTTCTATGGCTACACCTTC. The chain joins TRBV24-1 to TRBJ1-2; D gene ambiguous. V was pared by 1 base and J by 4 bases, with 9 bases between. The CDR3 has 14 amino acids. Per the germline V gene, CDR1 is KGHDR and CDR2 is SFDVKD.

The chain carries TRBV11-2 and TRBJ2-7; the match to TRBD2 covers 7 bases. V gave up 3 bases and J gave up 7 bases; unmatched junction bases: 12. CDR3 size: 15 residues. Germline V CDR1 and CDR2: SGHAT, FQNNGV. The CDR3 nucleotides are TGTGCCAGCAGCTTTACTGGCGGGGGAACCGGGGAGCAGTACTTC. Its protein is CASSFTGGGTGEQYF.

The chain is built from TRBV21-1 and TRBJ1-2; TRBD1, the table's D call, lacks a check against the DNA. TRBV21-1 is an annotated pseudogene. This CDR3 has 15 amino acids. The CDR3 loop is CASSKAAEDRNGYTF. In nucleotides, the CDR3 is TGTGCCAGCAGCAAGGCTGCCGAGGACAGGAATGGCTACACCTTC.

This clone has only one observation. The CDR3 nucleotides read TGTGCCACGCAGGGGGCGGCTGGTCAGCCCCAGCATTTT. Protein sequence: CATQGAAGQPQHF. This rearrangement joins TRBV24-1 to TRBJ1-5; TRBD1 matches 8 bases. Losses at the gene ends were 10 bases for V and 6 bases for J; bases not matched to a gene: 7. Germline V gene sequence: CDR1 KGHDR, CDR2 SFDVKD. The CDR3 is made up of 13 amino acids.

V gene TRBV5-1 combines with J gene TRBJ1-1; perhaps TRBD1 as D (6 bases). This CDR3 comprises 15 residues. Trimming removed 7 bases at V and 1 base at J, with 17 bases between. Germline V gene data show CDR1 as SGHRS and CDR2 as YFSETQ. The CDR3 coding sequence is TGCGCCAGCGGTTTAACAGGGTTCACGAACACTGAAGCTTTCTTT. As protein: CASGLTGFTNTEAFF.

The chain has TRBV18 and TRBJ2-1; 13 bases map to TRBD2. This CDR3 has 16 amino acids. Trimming at V came to 3 bases and at J to 4 bases, leaving 3 bases not matched to a gene. Looked up from germline, CDR1 is KGHSH and CDR2 is LQKENI. CDR3 loop: CASSPQLAGGYNEQFF. In nucleotides, the CDR3 is TGTGCCAGCTCACCCCAACTAGCGGGGGGGTACAATGAGCAGTTCTTC. Using reference TRBV18 and TRBJ2-1 for the parts outside the CDR3, the full variable domain is NAGVMQNPRHLVRRRGQEARLRCSPMKGHSHVYWYRQLPEEGLKFMVYLQKENIIDESGMPKERFSAEFPKEGPSILRIQQVVRGDSAAYFCASSPQLAGGYNEQFFGPGTRLTVL.

The rearrangement uses TRBV21-1 and TRBJ2-1; the table's D call TRBD1 went unverified against the DNA. TRBV21-1 is a pseudogene. This CDR3 is built from 14 residues. The CDR3 nucleotides read TGTGCCACCCCGGAGGGGACAGATCGGAATGAGCAGTTCTTC. It translates to CATPEGTDRNEQFF.

The rearrangement uses TRBV7-9 and TRBJ2-2; D is undetermined. Per germline, CDR1 SEHNR and CDR2 FQNEAQ (reference sequence). This CDR3 contains 14 residues. Trimming shortened V by 1 base and J by 3 bases, and 6 bases separated the two germline ends. The CDR3 DNA reads TGTGCCAGCAGCTTAGTCACGGACACCGGGGAGCTGTTTTTT. Translating it yields CASSLVTDTGELFF.

This chain uses TRBV6-5 with TRBJ1-3; D remains ambiguous. From germline, CDR1 is MNHEY and CDR2 SVGAGI. The CDR3 is 14 residues long. V was clipped by 5 bases and J by 4 bases, with 12 bases between them. Here the CDR3 DNA reads TGTGCCAGCAGTCCTTTCAAACAGGGAAACACCATATATTTT. This gives the protein CASSPFKQGNTIYF.

V is TRBV5-6 and J is TRBJ1-1; D possibly corresponds to TRBD1 (5 bases). The CDR3 totals 14 residues. The V and J ends lost 1 base and 5 bases respectively, with 12 bases between them. Germline V gene lookup returns CDR1 SGHDT and CDR2 YYEEEE. DNA of the CDR3: TGTGCCAGCAGCTTGAAGGGGTTTGGAACTGAAGCTTTCTTT. Protein: CASSLKGFGTEAFF.

This chain joins TRBV14 and TRBJ2-1; 10 nucleotides match TRBD2. This CDR3 comprises 16 residues. Germline CDR1 and CDR2: SGHDN and FVKESK. V lost 4 bases and J lost 8; bases outside the gene matches: 11. CDR3 loop: CASSPLSSGGIYEQFF. CDR3 coding DNA: TGTGCCAGCAGCCCCCTGAGTAGCGGGGGGATATATGAGCAGTTCTTC.

This chain joins TRBV23-1 and TRBJ1-2; unclear D gene. TRBV23-1 is placed among ORFs of uncertain function. This CDR3 is built from 12 residues. Trimming cost V 11 bases and J 1 base, with 11 bases left between them. The CDR3 spells CAAGTGNYGYTF. CDR3 DNA: TGCGCCGCGGGCACCGGTAACTATGGCTACACCTTC.

The gene calls are TRBV18 and TRBJ2-3; 8 positions agree with TRBD2. The CDR3 has 15 amino acids. Germline V CDR1 and CDR2: KGHSH, LQKENI. The junction had 4 bases not matched to a gene; V was cut back by 3 bases and J by 2 bases. CDR3 coding DNA: TGTGCCAGCTCACCGCGGGGGGCTTTCACAGATACGCAGTATTTT. Translating it yields CASSPRGAFTDTQYF.

Comments on this clone: Other DNA sequences in this specimen translate into the identical CDR3. This CDR3 is CASSRGGTGELFF. CDR3 in DNA: TGTGCCAGCAGCAGGGGGGGCACCGGGGAGCTGTTTTTT. The chain has TRBV7-2 and TRBJ2-2; tentative D call: TRBD2 (7 bases). V was trimmed by 5 bases and J by 4 bases, leaving 8 bases between them. The germline gives CDR1 SGHTA, CDR2 FQGNSA. The CDR3 extends over 13 amino acids.

V gene TRBV19 combines with J gene TRBJ2-7, with TRBD1 as a possible D gene (7 bases). Trimming cost V 7 bases and J 6 bases, with 19 bases left between them. The germline V gene encodes CDR1 LNHDA and CDR2 SQIVND (reference sequence). This CDR3 comprises 14 residues. CDR3 bases: TGTGCCAGTAAGTCGACAGGGACTTTCTCCGAGCAGTACTTC. Translated, it gives CASKSTGTFSEQYF.

The chain employs TRBV3-1 (or the pseudogene TRBV3-2) and TRBJ1-2; D perhaps matches TRBD1 (6 bases). The CDR3 has 13 residues. Between the trimmed V and J ends, which lost 6 bases and 7 bases, there was a span of 15 bases. CDR1 is LGHDT, CDR2 YNNKEL, per germline (reference sequence). The CDR3 bases are TGTGCCAGCAGTCCCACAGGGATTCTTGGCTACACCTTC. Translating gives CASSPTGILGYTF.

This chain connects TRBV9 to TRBJ2-2, with D maybe TRBD1 (6 bases). V lost 0 bases and J lost 4, with 19 bases in between. There are 18 residues in the CDR3. From germline, CDR1 is SGDLS and CDR2 YYNGEE. The CDR3 bases are TGTGCCAGCAGCGTAGGTAGGTCAGGGGCCTACAGCACCGGGGAGCTGTTTTTT. Translation gives CASSVGRSGAYSTGELFF.

This clone was detected once. V usage is TRBV6-2 or TRBV6-3 and J usage is TRBJ2-3, with TRBD2 matching over 7 bases. The germline V gene encodes CDR1 MNHEY and CDR2 SVGEGT. The ends lost 2 bases at V and 5 bases at J; junction bases unmatched: 13. This CDR3 contains 17 residues. The CDR3 protein is CASSYISGGGVGDTQYF. In nucleotides, the CDR3 is TGTGCCAGCAGTTACATCTCGGGGGGTGGAGTGGGAGATACGCAGTATTTT.

This chain uses TRBV2 with TRBJ2-5; TRBD1 might be the D (6 bases). V gave up 8 bases and J gave up 5 bases, with 21 bases separating them. This CDR3 is 15 amino acids long. Germline loops: CDR1 SNHLY, CDR2 FYNNEI. For the CDR3, the DNA is TGTGCCAGCTCCCCTATACAGGGTGTGGGGGAGACCCAGTACTTC. This codes for CASSPIQGVGETQYF.

This clone was seen a single time. This chain connects TRBV18 to TRBJ2-3; weak D call: TRBD1 (6 bases). V was pared by 1 base and J by 1 base, with 6 bases between. The V gene's germline CDR1 is KGHSH and CDR2 LQKENI. The CDR3 spans 14 residues. This CDR3 reads CASSPRQGTDTQYF. In DNA form, the CDR3 reads TGTGCCAGCTCACCACGACAGGGCACAGATACGCAGTATTTT.